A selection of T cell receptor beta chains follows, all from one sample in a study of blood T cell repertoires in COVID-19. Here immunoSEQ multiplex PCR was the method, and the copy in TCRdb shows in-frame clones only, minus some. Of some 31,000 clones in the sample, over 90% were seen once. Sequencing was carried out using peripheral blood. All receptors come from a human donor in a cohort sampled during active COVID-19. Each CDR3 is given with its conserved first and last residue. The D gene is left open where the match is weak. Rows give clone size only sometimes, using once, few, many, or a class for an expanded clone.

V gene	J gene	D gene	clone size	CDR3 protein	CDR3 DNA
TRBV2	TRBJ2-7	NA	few	CASSGLRADEQYF	TGTGCCAGCAGTGGGTTGAGGGCAGACGAGCAGTACTTC
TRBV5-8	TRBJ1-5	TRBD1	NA	CASSSGQVRGQPQHF	TGTGCCAGCAGCTCCGGACAGGTGCGTGGTCAGCCCCAGCATTTT
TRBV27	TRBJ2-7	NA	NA	CASSLPYEQYF	TGTGCCAGCAGTTTACCTTACGAGCAGTACTTC
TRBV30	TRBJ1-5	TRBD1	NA	CACKGQGATGNQPQHF	TGTGCCTGTAAAGGACAGGGGGCGACGGGCAATCAGCCCCAGCATTTT
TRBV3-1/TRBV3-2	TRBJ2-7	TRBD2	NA	CASSRPQTGTRMNCYEQYF	TGTGCCAGCAGCCGCCCTCAAACCGGGACTAGGATGAATTGCTACGAGCAGTACTTC
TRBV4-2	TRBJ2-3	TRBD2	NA	CASSRGLAGALAVTDTQYF	TGTGCCAGCAGCCGAGGACTAGCGGGGGCCCTAGCTGTTACAGATACGCAGTATTTT
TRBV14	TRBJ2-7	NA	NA	CASSHHGDYEQYF	TGTGCCAGCAGCCACCACGGGGACTACGAGCAGTACTTC
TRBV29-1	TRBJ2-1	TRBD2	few	CSALGWTSGSLGSEQFF	TGCAGCGCCCTCGGGTGGACTAGCGGGAGTCTCGGTAGTGAGCAGTTCTTC
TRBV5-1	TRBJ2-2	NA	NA	CASSRYTLEGAGSLGGELFF	TGCGCCAGCAGCCGCTACACCCTCGAGGGGGCGGGGAGCTTAGGCGGGGAGCTGTTTTTT
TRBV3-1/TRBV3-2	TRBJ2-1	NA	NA	CASSQDAASEQFF	TGTGCCAGCAGCCAAGACGCGGCAAGCGAGCAGTTCTTC
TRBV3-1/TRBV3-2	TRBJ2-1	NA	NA	CATERAGSYNEQFF	TGTGCCACGGAACGAGCGGGCTCCTACAATGAGCAGTTCTTC
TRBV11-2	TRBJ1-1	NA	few	CASSLTPAGRNTEAFF	TGTGCCAGCAGCTTAACCCCGGCAGGAAGAAACACTGAAGCTTTCTTT
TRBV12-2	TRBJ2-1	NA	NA	CASRLGPRLAGGILDEQFF	TGTGCAAGTCGCCTTGGCCCCCGACTAGCGGGAGGTATTTTGGATGAGCAGTTCTTC
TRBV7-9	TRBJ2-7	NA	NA	CASSLATHVQYHSYEQYF	TGTGCCAGCAGCTTAGCAACCCATGTACAGTACCACTCCTACGAGCAGTACTTC
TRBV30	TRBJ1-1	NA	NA	CAWSVFHSEANTEAFF	TGTGCCTGGAGTGTATTTCACTCCGAGGCGAACACTGAAGCTTTCTTT
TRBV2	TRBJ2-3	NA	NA	CASSDSAISTDTQYF	TGTGCCAGCAGTGACAGCGCGATAAGCACAGATACGCAGTATTTT
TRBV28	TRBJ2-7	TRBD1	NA	CASSLEDRNYEQYF	TGTGCCAGCAGTCTTGAGGACAGGAACTACGAGCAGTACTTC
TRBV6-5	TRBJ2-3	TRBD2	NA	CASSPGTSSTDTQYF	TGTGCCAGCAGTCCGGGGACTAGCTCAACAGATACGCAGTATTTT
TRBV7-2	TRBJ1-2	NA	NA	CASSPSGTTGYGYTF	TGTGCCAGCAGCCCATCCGGGACTACAGGCTATGGCTACACCTTC
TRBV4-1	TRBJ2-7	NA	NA	CASRPGGTLRGYEQYF	TGCGCCAGCAGACCCGGGGGGACCCTCAGGGGCTACGAGCAGTACTTC
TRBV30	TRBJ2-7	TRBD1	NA	CAWKTQGPLTEQYF	TGTGCCTGGAAGACACAGGGGCCCCTCACCGAGCAGTACTTC
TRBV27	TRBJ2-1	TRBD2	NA	CASSLSTGTSYNEQFF	TGTGCCAGCAGTTTATCAACCGGGACTAGCTACAATGAGCAGTTCTTC
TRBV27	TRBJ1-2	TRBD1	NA	CASTSSGTGGGYTF	TGTGCCAGCACCTCTTCCGGGACAGGGGGAGGCTACACCTTC
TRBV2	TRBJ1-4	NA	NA	CASRSRGSNEKLFF	TGTGCCAGCCGCTCGCGGGGCAGTAATGAAAAACTGTTTTTT
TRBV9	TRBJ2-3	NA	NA	CASSVLGTDTQYF	TGTGCCAGCAGCGTACTCGGCACAGATACGCAGTATTTT
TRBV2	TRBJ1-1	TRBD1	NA	CASSITTGVPSEAFF	TGTGCCAGCAGTATAACGACAGGGGTCCCTTCTGAAGCTTTCTTT
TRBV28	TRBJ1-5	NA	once	CASSLANPLQPQHF	TGTGCCAGCAGTTTAGCGAATCCCCTCCAGCCCCAGCATTTT
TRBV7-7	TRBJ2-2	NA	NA	CASSPREWGLGELFF	TGTGCTAGCAGCCCACGGGAGTGGGGGTTGGGGGAGCTGTTTTTT
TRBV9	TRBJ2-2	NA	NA	CASSSPLGDKIAGELFF	TGTGCCAGCAGCAGCCCGTTAGGGGACAAAATAGCCGGGGAGCTGTTTTTT
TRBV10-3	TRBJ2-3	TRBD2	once	CAISAGLATLSARADTQYF	TGTGCCATCAGCGCGGGACTAGCGACCTTATCGGCCAGGGCAGATACGCAGTATTTT
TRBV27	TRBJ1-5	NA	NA	CASSSRGNQPQHF	TGTGCCAGCAGTTCCCGAGGCAATCAGCCCCAGCATTTT
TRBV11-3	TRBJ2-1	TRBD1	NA	CASSLGQGIRNEQFF	TGTGCCAGCAGCCTGGGACAGGGGATAAGGAATGAGCAGTTCTTC
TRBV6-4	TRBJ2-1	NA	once	CASSDGSSLDEQFF	TGTGCCAGCAGTGACGGGTCTAGCCTGGATGAGCAGTTCTTC